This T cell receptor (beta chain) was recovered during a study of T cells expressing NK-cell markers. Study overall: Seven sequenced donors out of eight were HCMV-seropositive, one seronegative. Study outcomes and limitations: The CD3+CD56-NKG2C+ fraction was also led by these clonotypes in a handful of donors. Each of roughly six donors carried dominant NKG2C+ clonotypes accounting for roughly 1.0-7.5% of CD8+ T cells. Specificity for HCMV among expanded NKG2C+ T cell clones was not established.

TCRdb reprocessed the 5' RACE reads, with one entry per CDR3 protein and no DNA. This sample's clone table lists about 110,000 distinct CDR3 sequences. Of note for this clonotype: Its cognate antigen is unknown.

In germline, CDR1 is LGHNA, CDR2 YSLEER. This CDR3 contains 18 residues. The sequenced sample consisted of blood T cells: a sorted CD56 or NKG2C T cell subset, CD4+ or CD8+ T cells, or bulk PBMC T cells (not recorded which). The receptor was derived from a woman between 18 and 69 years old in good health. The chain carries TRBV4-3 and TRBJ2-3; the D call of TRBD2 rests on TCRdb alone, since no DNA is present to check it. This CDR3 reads CASSHPRTSAASTDTQYF.